This T cell receptor beta chain is from a study of T cell responses to AZD1222 COVID-19 vaccine. General study findings and limits: The donor cohort was predominantly white British with a female majority, and clonal diversity may have been underestimated. Repertoires were sampled only after the peak T cell response. Regions 160-218 and 743-854 held dominance among vaccine-associated CD4 TCRs, which spanned spike.

Sequenced by immunoSEQ multiplex PCR; TCRdb stores in-frame clones only, minus some. The sample carries about 150,000 clones, 85% to 95% recorded once. CDR3 size: 17 residues. J was trimmed by 5 bases and V by 4 bases; bases with no gene match: 17. CDR1 and CDR2 from the germline V gene are SGHNT and YYREEE (reference sequence). A word on this clone: Its antigen is not known.

This sequence originates from an adult who received the AZD1222 COVID-19 vaccine. J is TRBJ2-5 and V is TRBV5-4; 7 bases agree with TRBD1. Specimen: peripheral blood, collected 28 days after the second AZD1222 dose. Here the CDR3 reads CASSPAIGRRGQETQYF. In nucleotides, the CDR3 is TGTGCCAGCAGCCCGGCCATAGGGAGAAGGGGACAGGAGACCCAGTACTTC.